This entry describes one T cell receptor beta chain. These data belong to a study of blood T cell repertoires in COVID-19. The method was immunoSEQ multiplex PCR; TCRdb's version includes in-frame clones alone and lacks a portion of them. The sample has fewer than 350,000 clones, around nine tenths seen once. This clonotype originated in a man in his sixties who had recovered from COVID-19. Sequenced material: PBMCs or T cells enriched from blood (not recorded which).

Written as DNA, the CDR3 is TGTGCCAGTGGAAGGCGGGAGGGGTCGGATACGCAGTATTTT. This gives the protein CASGRREGSDTQYF. The chain combines TRBV9 with TRBJ2-3; 9 positions match TRBD2. The length of the CDR3 is 14 residues. The V and J ends lost 8 bases and 6 bases, in that order; junction bases with no gene match: 10. Germline V gene lookup returns CDR1 SGDLS and CDR2 YYNGEE.